This T cell receptor beta chain was identified in a study of T cells in localized non-small cell lung cancer. This CDR3 spans 13 amino acids. The junction had 8 bases not matched to a gene; V was cut back by 4 bases and J by 8 bases. Germline values: CDR1 GTSNPN, CDR2 SVGIG (reference sequence). This clone came up a few times. The antigen remains undetermined. TCRdb's table, derived via immunoSEQ multiplex PCR, lists solely in-frame clones and lacks some. The table records approximately 11,000 clones, 85% to 95% of them present only once. Study findings and constraints: Researchers found a median approximately 55 of the top 100 tumor clones in adjacent lung. Without multi-region sequencing, intratumor heterogeneity could not be excluded. Uninvolved adjacent lung had higher T cell clonality than tumor and all other tissues.

Material: peripheral blood, obtained before any cancer treatment. The sequence was obtained from a male donor older than 55 with stage III lung adenocarcinoma. The chain joins TRBV30 to TRBJ2-1; 7 bases fit TRBD2. The CDR3 here is CAWTSGPRHEQFF. The DNA of the CDR3 is TGTGCCTGGACTAGCGGCCCCAGGCATGAGCAGTTCTTC.